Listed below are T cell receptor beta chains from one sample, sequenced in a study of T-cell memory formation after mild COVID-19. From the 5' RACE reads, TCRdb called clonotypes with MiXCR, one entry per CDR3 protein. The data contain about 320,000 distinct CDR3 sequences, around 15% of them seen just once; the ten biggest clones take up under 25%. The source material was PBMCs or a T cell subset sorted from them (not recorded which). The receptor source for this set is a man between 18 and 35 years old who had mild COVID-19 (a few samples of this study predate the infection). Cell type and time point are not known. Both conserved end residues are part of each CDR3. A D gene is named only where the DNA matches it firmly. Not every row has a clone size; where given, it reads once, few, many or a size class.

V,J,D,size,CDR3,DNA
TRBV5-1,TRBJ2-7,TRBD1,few,CASSPGTGIYEQYF,TGCGCCAGCAGCCCGGGGACAGGGATCTACGAGCAGTACTTC
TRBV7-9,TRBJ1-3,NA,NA,CASSLAGGSGNTIYF,TGTGCCAGCAGCTTAGCAGGGGGATCTGGAAACACCATATATTTT
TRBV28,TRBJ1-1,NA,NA,CASSLGARGNTEAFF,TGTGCCAGCAGTTTAGGGGCGCGAGGGAACACTGAAGCTTTCTTT
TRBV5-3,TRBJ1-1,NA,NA,CARSSRSPGKDTEAFF,TGTGCCAGAAGCTCTAGGTCGCCGGGGAAGGACACTGAAGCTTTCTTT
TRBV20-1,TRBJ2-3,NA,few,CSARDRRLALSTDTQYF,TGCAGTGCTAGAGATCGGCGGCTAGCGCTTAGCACAGATACGCAGTATTTT
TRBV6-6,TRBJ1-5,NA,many,CASSLPRDLSSNQPQHF,TGTGCCAGCAGCCTCCCCCGGGACTTAAGTAGCAATCAGCCCCAGCATTTT
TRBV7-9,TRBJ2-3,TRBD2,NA,CASSPLRQAGGPPTDTQYF,TGTGCCAGCAGCCCTCTTCGGCAAGCGGGGGGGCCCCCCACAGATACGCAGTATTTT
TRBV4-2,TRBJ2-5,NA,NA,CASSQPGAGTQYF,TGTGCCAGCAGCCAACCAGGGGCTGGGACCCAGTACTTC
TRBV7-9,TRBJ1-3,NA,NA,CASSSGGNQRNTIYF,TGTGCCAGCAGCTCGGGGGGGAATCAACGAAACACCATATATTTT
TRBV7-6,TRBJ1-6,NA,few,CASSFGGGGNSPLHF,TGTGCCAGCAGCTTCGGGGGGGGCGGGAATTCACCCCTCCACTTT
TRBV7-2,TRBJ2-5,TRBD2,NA,CASSLQRGVETQYF,TGTGCCAGCAGCTTACAGCGGGGCGTGGAGACCCAGTACTTC
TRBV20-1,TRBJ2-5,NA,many,CSATQETQYF,TGCAGTGCTACCCAAGAGACCCAGTACTTC
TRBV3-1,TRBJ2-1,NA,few,CASSQTDYSYNEQFF,TGTGCCAGCAGCCAAACGGACTATTCCTACAATGAGCAGTTCTTC
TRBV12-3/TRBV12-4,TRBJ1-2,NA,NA,CASSHLYSSNYGYTF,TGTGCCAGCAGTCACCTGTACAGCTCTAACTATGGCTACACCTTC
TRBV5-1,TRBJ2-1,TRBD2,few,CASSLYLAGGGVDEQFF,TGCGCCAGCAGCTTGTATTTGGCGGGGGGCGGCGTGGATGAGCAGTTCTTC
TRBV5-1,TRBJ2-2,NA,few,CASSLYLASEDTGELFF,TGCGCCAGCAGCTTGTATCTTGCCTCTGAGGACACCGGGGAGCTGTTTTTT
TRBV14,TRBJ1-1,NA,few,CASSQQTRTEAFF,TGTGCCAGCAGCCAACAGACGCGGACTGAAGCTTTCTTT
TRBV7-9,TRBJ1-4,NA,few,CASSTLGGAAEKLFF,TGTGCCAGCAGCACTCTAGGAGGGGCGGCTGAAAAACTGTTTTTT
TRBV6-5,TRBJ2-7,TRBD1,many,CASSYRDRGYEQYF,TGTGCCAGCAGTTACCGAGACAGGGGGTACGAGCAGTACTTC
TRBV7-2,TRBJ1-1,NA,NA,CASSLVSAGTEAFF,TGTGCCAGCAGCTTAGTTTCGGCTGGCACTGAAGCTTTCTTT
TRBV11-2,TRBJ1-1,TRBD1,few,CASSYIYRGLTEAFF,TGTGCCAGCAGCTATATATACAGGGGATTGACTGAAGCTTTCTTT
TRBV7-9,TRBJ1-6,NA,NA,CASSFTTQGPLHF,TGTGCCAGCAGCTTCACCACCCAGGGCCCCCTCCACTTT
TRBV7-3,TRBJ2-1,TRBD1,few,CASNPSGTGSTPYYNEQFF,TGTGCCAGCAACCCATCCGGGACAGGTTCTACTCCTTACTACAATGAGCAGTTCTTC
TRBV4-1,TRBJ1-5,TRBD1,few,CASSQERTGGHQPQHF,TGCGCCAGCAGCCAAGAGAGAACAGGGGGCCATCAGCCCCAGCATTTT
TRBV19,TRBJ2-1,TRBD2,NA,CASTWPSGGAMDEQFF,TGTGCCAGTACGTGGCCTAGCGGGGGGGCCATGGATGAGCAGTTCTTC
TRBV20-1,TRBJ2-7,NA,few,CSATGGRVYEQYF,TGCAGTGCTACCGGAGGCAGGGTCTACGAGCAGTACTTC
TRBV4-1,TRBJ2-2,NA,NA,CASSQPGTQMNTGELFF,TGCGCCAGCAGCCAACCAGGGACACAGATGAACACCGGGGAGCTGTTTTTT
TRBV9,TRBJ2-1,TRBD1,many,CASTGTGYNEQFF,TGTGCCAGCACCGGGACAGGGTACAATGAGCAGTTCTTC
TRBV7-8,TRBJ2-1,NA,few,CASSPRWRTDNEQFF,TGTGCCAGCAGCCCCCGTTGGCGGACTGACAATGAGCAGTTCTTC
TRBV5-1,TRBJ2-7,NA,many,CASSLADNYYEQYF,TGCGCCAGCAGCTTAGCAGACAACTACTACGAGCAGTACTTC
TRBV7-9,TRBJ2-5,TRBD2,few,CASRAAGGETQYF,TGTGCCAGCAGGGCCGCGGGGGGAGAGACCCAGTACTTC
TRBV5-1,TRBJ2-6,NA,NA,CASSLGGPSVPGANVLTF,TGCGCCAGCAGCTTGGGGGGGCCCTCCGTCCCTGGGGCCAACGTCCTGACTTTC
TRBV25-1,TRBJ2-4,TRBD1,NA,CASSESQGATKNIQYF,TGTGCCAGCAGTGAATCACAGGGGGCTACCAAAAACATTCAGTACTTC